This T cell receptor (beta chain) is from a study of immune characterization of retroperitoneal liposarcoma. TCRdb independently ran MiXCR on the PCR reads; one entry per CDR3 protein. The profile shows 9,500 to 13,000 distinct CDR3 sequences, 25% to 30% of them singletons. This CDR3 contains 15 residues. V lost 4 bases, J lost 10 bases, and 11 bases stayed unmatched. Germline V gene lookup returns CDR1 MNHNS and CDR2 SASEGT. The sample holds a few counts of this clonotype. The sequence came from a male donor with retroperitoneal liposarcoma. This chain connects TRBV6-1 to TRBJ2-1; 9 nucleotides line up with TRBD1. Sequencing input: tumor tissue. This CDR3 is CASSGPGQGYYEQFF. CDR3 sequence (DNA): TGTGCCAGCAGTGGACCGGGACAGGGATACTACGAGCAGTTCTTC.